The text below deals with one T cell receptor (beta chain). As yet, its antigen is unknown. The sample originates from a study of cytomegalovirus exposure and HLA in healthy donors. Overall study results and limits: Later analysis associated a missense DCLRE1C variant with TCR beta V- and J-gene trimming.

PCR primers comprised 60 Vbeta and 13 Jbeta primers. Here immunoSEQ multiplex PCR was the method, and the copy in TCRdb shows in-frame clones only, minus some. The repertoire holds 75,000 to 100,000 clones, with under 75% as singletons. The germline V gene encodes CDR1 MNHEY and CDR2 SMNVEV (reference sequence). The CDR3 covers 15 residues. Trimming at V came to 5 bases and at J to 5 bases, leaving 8 bases not matched to a gene. This rearrangement joins TRBV27 to TRBJ1-4; 7 positions match TRBD1. The clonotype originates from a female donor in good health and CMV-seronegative. Sequencing input: PBMCs. Written as DNA, the CDR3 is TGTGCCAGCAGTCCTCGGGACAGAGAAAATGAAAAACTGTTTTTT. Amino acid sequence: CASSPRDRENEKLFF.